The rows below give T cell receptor beta chains drawn from one sample of a study of human T cells and chemical hapten exposure. TCRdb reanalysed the RACE reads using MiXCR and keeps one entry per CDR3 protein. The sample includes 130,000 or so distinct CDR3 sequences, around 11% of them seen just once. The source material was whole blood, sampled in connection with sensitization to the hapten diphenylcyclopropenone (DPC). These receptors all stem from a woman aged 45-59 years with alopecia areata. Some clones in this sample may be carry-over from other donors' samples. The CDR3 runs from the conserved cysteine through the conserved F or W. The order of the fields is D gene, clone size, J gene, V gene, CDR3 protein, CDR3 DNA. The D gene is left open where the match is weak. Clone size is not always given. Where it is, it says once, few, many or a class for expanded clones.

>.|few|TRBJ2-7|TRBV6-5
CASTPDVSSYEQYF
TGTGCCAGCACCCCGGACGTCAGCTCCTACGAGCAGTACTTC
>.|few|TRBJ2-1|TRBV7-9
CASSPVVATYNEQFF
TGTGCCAGCAGCCCGGTTGTAGCGACATACAATGAGCAGTTCTTC
>.|many|TRBJ2-3|TRBV7-8
CASSRNTDTQYF
TGTGCCAGCAGCCGGAACACAGATACGCAGTATTTT
>.|few|TRBJ2-1|TRBV29-1
CSVDRQPAYNEQFF
TGCAGCGTTGACAGGCAGCCAGCCTACAATGAGCAGTTCTTC
>.|few|TRBJ2-7|TRBV21-1
CASLGLGGSAGAPYEQYF
TGTGCCAGCCTGGGACTAGGAGGGTCAGCGGGAGCCCCCTACGAGCAGTACTTC
>.|many|TRBJ2-7|TRBV6-1
CASSEALLGETEQYF
TGTGCCAGCAGTGAAGCGCTTCTTGGGGAGACCGAGCAGTACTTC
>.|.|TRBJ2-3|TRBV24-1
CATSDEGSTDTQYF
TGTGCCACCAGTGATGAGGGGAGCACAGATACGCAGTATTTT
>.|.|TRBJ2-5|TRBV6-2/TRBV6-3
CASSYSQMSGMETQYF
TGTGCCAGCAGTTACTCGCAAATGTCGGGAATGGAGACCCAGTACTTC
>TRBD1|.|TRBJ1-1|TRBV10-3
CAISRDRATEAFF
TGTGCCATCAGTCGGGACAGGGCGACTGAAGCTTTCTTT
>.|many|TRBJ2-7|TRBV20-1
CSASRRRAFDEQYF
TGCAGTGCTAGTAGGAGGAGGGCCTTCGACGAGCAGTACTTC
>.|.|TRBJ1-1|TRBV3-1
CASSQRQLNTEAFF
TGTGCCAGCAGCCAGAGACAGTTGAACACTGAAGCTTTCTTT
>.|.|TRBJ1-1|TRBV5-5
CASSWDALNTEAFF
TGTGCCAGCAGCTGGGACGCGCTGAACACTGAAGCTTTCTTT